Presented here are 23 T cell receptor beta chains from one specimen sequenced in a study of T cell clonotyping in hematopoietic cell transplantation. Method: immunoSEQ multiplex PCR; TCRdb's copy keeps in-frame clones and lacks some. The repertoire has under 45,000 clones, about 95% of them found once; the top ten carry around 1.6%. Documented time point: recipient sample about 28 days before transplant, after cytoreduction. Specimen: peripheral blood mononuclear cells, collected before stem cell transplant. All receptors derive from a man aged 35 to 55 with chronic myeloid leukemia. Some clones in this sample may be carry-over from other donors' samples.

This clone has only one observation. This sequence joins TRBV20-1 and TRBJ2-2; D gene unclear. Germline CDR1 DFQATT, CDR2 SNEGSKA (reference sequence). The CDR3 runs to 11 residues. Trimming took 5 bases from V and 6 from J, leaving 7 bases between them. The CDR3 DNA reads as TGCAGTGCTCGGACGCCCGGGGAGCTGTTTTTT. It encodes CSARTPGELFF.

The chain carries TRBV30 and TRBJ1-6; D remains ambiguous. Trimming took 3 bases from V and 2 from J, leaving 17 bases between them. Germline-derived CDR1 and CDR2 are GTSNPN and SVGIG (reference sequence). The CDR3 has 17 residues. The CDR3 reads CAWRISGGSPYNSPLHF. CDR3 nucleotide sequence: TGTGCCTGGAGGATAAGTGGAGGGAGCCCCTATAATTCACCCCTCCACTTT.

V usage is TRBV27 and J usage is TRBJ2-3, with TRBD1 as a possible D gene (6 bases). CDR1 is MNHEY and CDR2 is SMNVEV in the germline V gene (reference sequence). The CDR3 extends over 15 amino acids. With 5 bases removed from V and 5 bases from J, the gap between germline ends came to 17 bases. The CDR3, as DNA: TGTGCCAGCAGTCGTATCAGGGGCGGCGGAGATACGCAGTATTTT. It encodes CASSRIRGGGDTQYF.

Only one count was recorded for this clone. The chain employs TRBV4-1 and TRBJ1-6; 8 positions agree with TRBD1. The germline gives CDR1 MGHRA, CDR2 YSYEKL. The V and J ends lost 8 bases and 10 bases, in that order; junction bases with no gene match: 13. This CDR3 spans 15 amino acids. Written as DNA, the CDR3 is TGCGCCAGCGATCCGAGACAGGGGTCAAGATCACCCCTCCACTTT. This encodes CASDPRQGSRSPLHF.

The chain carries TRBV19 and TRBJ1-4, with unresolved D. The length of the CDR3 is 13 residues. Germline V CDR1 and CDR2: LNHDA, SQIVND (reference sequence). The germline V and J ends were trimmed by 7 bases and 7 bases, with 13 bases remaining between them. CDR3 DNA sequence: TGTGCCAGTATCTCCCAAAGAGGTGAAAAACTGTTTTTT. This codes for CASISQRGEKLFF.

The rearrangement joins TRBV5-1 to TRBJ2-2, with D possibly TRBD1 on 5 matching bases. Trimming pared 4 bases from V and 1 base from J, leaving 8 bases between. The CDR3 is 14 residues long. Per the germline V gene, CDR1 is SGHRS and CDR2 is YFSETQ. The CDR3 protein is CASSHGQNTGELFF. CDR3 sequence (DNA): TGCGCCAGCAGCCACGGACAGAACACCGGGGAGCTGTTTTTT.

This clone was seen once. The chain carries TRBV6-5 and TRBJ2-1, with 10 bases fitting TRBD1. There are 14 residues in the CDR3. CDR1 and CDR2 (germline): MNHEY, SVGAGI. J lost 7 bases, V lost 7 bases, and 7 bases had no gene match. CDR3 sequence (DNA): TGTGCCAGCAAGGGGACAGGGGAGGTGAATGAGCAGTTCTTC. This translates into CASKGTGEVNEQFF.

The rearrangement links TRBV2 to TRBJ2-2, with 8 bases matching TRBD1. The CDR3 is made up of 16 amino acids. CDR1 and CDR2 from the germline V gene are SNHLY and FYNNEI. The ends lost 5 bases at V and 0 bases at J; junction bases unmatched: 5. CDR3 residues: CASSRTGLTNTGELFF. The CDR3 DNA is TGTGCCAGCAGTCGGACAGGGCTAACGAACACCGGGGAGCTGTTTTTT.

This chain uses TRBV7-9 with TRBJ2-1; TRBD2 aligns across 10 bases. CDR3 length: 15 residues. Germline trimming cut 3 bases from V and 7 bases from J; bases unmatched to any gene: 6. Per germline, CDR1 SEHNR and CDR2 FQNEAQ (reference sequence). CDR3 sequence: CASSFPSGGVNEQFF. As DNA, the CDR3 is TGTGCCAGCAGCTTCCCCAGCGGGGGGGTTAATGAGCAGTTCTTC.

The chain uses TRBV5-4 and TRBJ1-1; no clear D. The CDR3 runs to 13 residues. The V end lost 3 bases, the J end lost 4 bases, and 10 bases lay between the germline ends. The germline gives CDR1 SGHNT, CDR2 YYREEE (reference sequence). The CDR3 sequence: CASSWEGPTEAFF. As DNA, the CDR3 is TGTGCCAGCAGCTGGGAGGGTCCCACTGAAGCTTTCTTT.

The V and J genes are TRBV7-6 and TRBJ2-2; possible D gene TRBD1, 5 bases. Germline CDR1 reads SGHVS; CDR2 reads FNYEAQ. The V end lost 4 bases, the J end lost 6 bases, and 18 bases lay between the germline ends. The CDR3 has 16 residues. In DNA, the CDR3 is TGTGCCAGCAGCTCCCCGCAGGGAATGTTGTCCGGGGAGCTGTTTTTT. This translates into CASSSPQGMLSGELFF.

This clone was detected once. The CDR3 region has the DNA TGTGCCAGCAGCGTCTCCTTTACAGGTCTAATTACGAACACCGGGGAGCTGTTTTTT. It encodes CASSVSFTGLITNTGELFF. The rearrangement links TRBV11-2 to TRBJ2-2, with D possibly TRBD1 on 5 matching bases. The CDR3 totals 19 residues. The germline V gene has CDR1 SGHAT and CDR2 FQNNGV. V lost 5 bases, J lost 0 bases, and 22 bases lay in between.

The chain employs TRBV5-6 and TRBJ1-1; D remains ambiguous. The V gene's germline CDR1 is SGHDT and CDR2 YYEEEE. V was shortened by 0 bases and J by 0 bases, with 15 bases between the two germline ends. The CDR3 has 17 amino acids. The CDR3 reads CASSLGMRSSMNTEAFF. DNA of the CDR3: TGTGCCAGCAGCTTGGGAATGAGGAGTAGCATGAACACTGAAGCTTTCTTT.

This clone was detected only once. V is TRBV6-5 and J is TRBJ1-5, with 7 positions matching TRBD1. Germline V CDR1 and CDR2: MNHEY, SVGAGI. This CDR3 has 15 amino acids. V lost 6 bases, J lost 0 bases, and 5 bases stayed unmatched. The CDR3 coding sequence is TGTGCCAGCAGAGGGGACAGCAGTAGCAATCAGCCCCAGCATTTT. Its protein product is CASRGDSSSNQPQHF.

The V gene is TRBV5-4, the J gene TRBJ1-1; possibly TRBD1 for D (5 bases). Trimming shortened V by 2 bases and J by 5 bases, and 13 bases separated the two germline ends. The CDR3 sequence is 14 residues long. Germline CDR1 reads SGHNT; CDR2 reads YYREEE (reference sequence). CDR3 region: CASSLAGGVTEAFF. The CDR3 bases are TGTGCCAGCAGCTTAGCCGGGGGAGTGACTGAAGCTTTCTTT.

V usage is TRBV4-2 and J usage is TRBJ1-5, with D uncertain. The CDR3 has 15 residues. Germline V gives CDR1 LGHNA, CDR2 YNFKEQ. V was pared by 4 bases and J by 7 bases, with 17 bases between. The CDR3 bases are TGTGCCAGCAGCCTAGGCCCTGGTATTGAGCAGCCCCAGCATTTT. This encodes CASSLGPGIEQPQHF.

This chain uses TRBV4-2 with TRBJ2-7, with 8 bases lining up with TRBD2. Germline trimming cut 0 bases from V and 3 bases from J; bases unmatched to any gene: 7. The CDR3 totals 16 residues. Germline V gene sequence: CDR1 LGHNA, CDR2 YNFKEQ. The chain's CDR3 is CASSQDDSGANYEQYF. The CDR3 DNA follows: TGTGCCAGCAGCCAAGACGATAGCGGGGCTAACTACGAGCAGTACTTC.

The chain carries TRBV6-1 and TRBJ1-1; 12 bases map to TRBD1. Germline values: CDR1 MNHNS, CDR2 SASEGT. This CDR3 has 15 residues. J gave up 5 bases and V 9 bases, and 10 bases lay outside the gene matches. The CDR3 region is CASVPGQGARTEAFF. CDR3 DNA sequence: TGTGCCAGTGTCCCGGGACAGGGGGCGCGGACTGAAGCTTTCTTT.

This chain uses TRBV5-1 with TRBJ2-2, with D possibly matching TRBD1 (5 bases). This CDR3 is 15 amino acids long. Trimming stripped 4 bases from V and 5 bases from J, with 15 bases between. The germline gives CDR1 SGHRS, CDR2 YFSETQ. The CDR3 region is CASSAMDTSTGELFF. The CDR3 nucleotides read TGCGCCAGCAGCGCCATGGACACCTCAACCGGGGAGCTGTTTTTT. Full variable domain (missing parts from reference TRBV5-1 and TRBJ2-2): KAGVTQTPRYLIKTRGQQVTLSCSPISGHRSVSWYQQTPGQGLQFLFEYFSETQRNKGNFPGRFSGRQFSNSRSEMNVSTLELGDSALYLCASSAMDTSTGELFFGEGSRLTVL.

The chain has TRBV6-1 and TRBJ2-7, with 8 bases identical to TRBD2. There are 16 residues in the CDR3. J gave up 2 bases and V 2 bases, and 8 bases lay outside the gene matches. The V gene's germline CDR1 is MNHNS and CDR2 SASEGT. CDR3 bases: TGTGCCAGCAGTGAACGTTATAGCGGGACGACCTACGAGCAGTACTTC. It translates to CASSERYSGTTYEQYF.

The chain links TRBV2 to TRBJ2-7, with TRBD1 identical over 11 bases. The CDR3 has 14 amino acids. V lost 10 bases to trimming and J lost 5 bases; unmatched junction nucleotides: 10. Germline assignment: CDR1 SNHLY and CDR2 FYNNEI. CDR3: CANSRTGGADEQYF. CDR3 DNA: TGTGCCAACTCACGGACAGGGGGCGCCGACGAGCAGTACTTC.

CDR3 sequence (DNA): TGTGCCAGCAGTTTAAGGGACAGGGGGCCACCCCTCCACTTT. It codes for CASSLRDRGPPLHF. The chain joins TRBV27 to TRBJ1-6; 12 bases align to TRBD1. This CDR3 has 14 amino acids. V dropped 2 bases and J dropped 11; count of bases not matched to a gene: 1. CDR1 is MNHEY and CDR2 is SMNVEV in the germline V gene (reference sequence).

This chain links TRBV2 with TRBJ2-1; D may be TRBD1 (7 bases). The V and J ends lost 3 bases and 4 bases respectively, with 10 bases between them. The CDR3 length is 14 residues. The germline CDR1 and CDR2 sequences are SNHLY and FYNNEI. CDR3 residues: CASSDRGDYNEQFF. Here the CDR3 DNA reads TGTGCCAGCAGTGACAGGGGGGATTACAATGAGCAGTTCTTC.